This TCR beta chain originates from a study of cytomegalovirus exposure and HLA in healthy donors. Notes on this clone: Its antigen remains unidentified.

It was with 60 Vbeta and 13 Jbeta primers that the PCR ran. Here immunoSEQ multiplex PCR was the method, and the copy in TCRdb shows in-frame clones only, minus some. This table holds under 70,000 clones, over 70% found once. Study outcomes and limitations: 164 TCR beta chains were listed as cytomegalovirus-associated. Upon later analysis, TCR association rates were observed to vary by HLA locus, being highest for DRB1 and lowest for HLA-C. The authors assumed roughly uniform sequencing depth across donors for presence/absence analyses.

Unmatched junction bases numbered 3, after V lost 5 bases and J lost 1 base. The CDR3 extends over 14 amino acids. Looked up from germline, CDR1 is PRHDT and CDR2 is FYEKMQ (reference sequence). Sequenced: PBMCs. The chain employs TRBV13 and TRBJ2-3; the match to TRBD1 covers 7 bases. The receptor comes from a male donor in good health and CMV-seropositive. The CDR3 reads CASSQGTGTDTQYF. In nucleotides, the CDR3 is TGTGCCAGCAGCCAAGGGACAGGCACAGATACGCAGTATTTT.